This T cell receptor (beta chain) stems from a study of cytomegalovirus exposure and HLA in healthy donors. General study points: A likely sequencing artifact accounted for one observed cluster of highly shared sequence variants. Clonal expansion was found to be greater in HLA-associated TCR beta chains than in equally common others in a later analysis.

Germline lookup yields CDR1 KGHSH and CDR2 LQKENI. Trimming removed 1 base from V and 6 bases from J, with 9 bases in between. This CDR3 is 14 amino acids long. This clone was picked up a small number of times. Its antigen is not identified. Other DNA sequences within the sample encode an identical CDR3. Amplification used 60 Vbeta primers and 13 Jbeta primers. Using immunoSEQ multiplex PCR, the repertoire was profiled, and TCRdb retains in-frame clones only, with some absent. The repertoire has approximately 110,000 clones, roughly three quarters of them found once; the top ten carry approximately 11%.

The TCR comes from a man aged 40-50 years in good health and CMV-seropositive. Specimen: PBMCs. V gene TRBV18 combines with J gene TRBJ1-4; TRBD1 might be the D (6 bases). Written as DNA, the CDR3 is TGTGCCAGCTCACCACGTCGACAGGATGAAAAACTGTTTTTT. Residues: CASSPRRQDEKLFF.